The present entry profiles one TCR beta chain with its context. What it recognizes is unknown. This entry belongs to a study of OX40 agonist ivuxolimab in advanced cancers. Across the study: The dose of intravenous ivuxolimab that patients received every 2 weeks ranged from 0.01 to 10 mg/kg. General observations from the study: At 0.1 to 3.0 mg/kg and by week 6, clonal expansion occurred in CD4+ and CD8+ blood T cells. Averaging showed that CD8+ T cells had more expanded clones than CD4+ did.

Profiled with immunoSEQ multiplex PCR; TCRdb holds only in-frame clones, not every one. The sample includes 25,000 to 40,000 clones, about 83% seen only once; the top ten take approximately 21%. The sequences come from CD4+ or CD8+ T cells sorted from blood, collected in a trial of the OX40 agonist ivuxolimab. This TCR came from an adult with an advanced solid tumor such as melanoma, head and neck, liver or kidney cancer.

This CDR3 reads CATTDGGPSTGELFF. For the CDR3, the DNA is TGTGCCACCACGGACGGGGGGCCATCCACCGGGGAGCTGTTTTTT. The V call is TRBV27, the J call TRBJ2-2; weak D call: TRBD2 (7 bases). The germline V and J ends were trimmed by 10 bases and 4 bases, with 19 bases remaining between them. Per the germline V gene, CDR1 is MNHEY and CDR2 is SMNVEV (reference sequence). There are 15 residues in the CDR3.